These 21 T cell receptor beta chains came from one sample sequenced in a study of T cells in Graves' hyperthyroidism and ophthalmopathy. Researchers amplified the TCR beta CDR3 regions from RNA transcripts. Using the HTBI primer set, a first-round RT-PCR was run on the TCR CDR3. From the multiplex PCR reads, TCRdb called clonotypes with MiXCR, one entry per CDR3 protein. The sample has roughly 380,000 distinct CDR3 sequences, approximately 13% seen once. Sequenced sample: blood. These receptors were taken from a man between 25 and 39 years old with Graves' hyperthyroidism that later progressed to Graves' ophthalmopathy.

The V and J genes are TRBV29-1 and TRBJ1-2; D remains unclear. Trimming cost V 3 bases and J 4 bases, with 15 bases left between them. The length of the CDR3 is 14 residues. Germline V gene data show CDR1 as SQVTM and CDR2 as ANQGSEA. The CDR3 spells CSVDRSLKTYGYTF. As DNA, the CDR3 is TGCAGCGTTGACCGGAGCCTGAAGACCTATGGCTACACCTTC.

The chain combines TRBV28 with TRBJ2-7; 7 bases match TRBD2. Germline lookup yields CDR1 MDHEN and CDR2 SYDVKM. V lost 5 bases to trimming and J lost 4 bases; unmatched junction nucleotides: 11. The CDR3 extends over 15 amino acids. The chain's CDR3 is CASSPAGLHDYEQYF. Here the CDR3 DNA reads TGTGCCAGCAGTCCGGCGGGACTACACGATTACGAGCAGTACTTC.

The chain employs TRBV4-1 and TRBJ1-3, with D unresolved. Germline assignment: CDR1 MGHRA and CDR2 YSYEKL. V was pared by 1 base and J by 2 bases, with 9 bases between. CDR3 length equals 15 residues. In nucleotides, the CDR3 is TGCGCCAGCAGCCAAGGAGTACGAACTGGAAACACCATATATTTT. Its protein is CASSQGVRTGNTIYF.

This chain links TRBV5-1 with TRBJ2-7, with 8 bases lining up with TRBD2. V lost 4 bases, J lost 3 bases, and 15 bases stayed unmatched. Germline values: CDR1 SGHRS, CDR2 YFSETQ. This CDR3 has 17 residues. The CDR3 spells CASSLGGDSPPFYEQYF. DNA for the CDR3: TGCGCCAGCAGCCTCGGGGGGGACTCACCACCTTTCTACGAGCAGTACTTC.

This clonotype has only a few counts. The chain uses TRBV30 and TRBJ2-7; D remains ambiguous. Trimming removed 2 bases from V and 5 bases from J, with 13 bases in between. Germline V gives CDR1 GTSNPN, CDR2 SVGIG (reference sequence). The CDR3 totals 13 residues. The CDR3 protein is CAWSQTPDHEQYF. The CDR3 nucleotides read TGTGCCTGGAGTCAGACACCGGACCACGAGCAGTACTTC.

This clonotype was found a few times. The gene calls are TRBV7-9 and TRBJ2-2; the D gene is possibly TRBD2 (5 bases). This CDR3 is built from 13 residues. The V gene's germline CDR1 is SEHNR and CDR2 FQNEAQ (reference sequence). The V gene lost 5 bases and the J gene lost 6 bases, with 10 bases spanning the gap. The CDR3 DNA is TGTGCCAGCAGCCCGGACTCCCCCGGGGAGCTGTTTTTT. Its protein product is CASSPDSPGELFF.

The V call is TRBV7-3, the J call TRBJ2-1; D might be TRBD1 or TRBD2, each matching 6 bases. Looked up from germline, CDR1 is SGHTA and CDR2 is FQGTGA. This CDR3 is 17 amino acids long. The germline V and J ends were trimmed by 1 base and 4 bases, with 17 bases remaining between them. The CDR3 sequence: CASSLRSNGGPYNEQFF. The CDR3 DNA is TGTGCCAGCAGCTTAAGATCGAACGGGGGCCCTTACAATGAGCAGTTCTTC.

This clonotype has ten or more counts. V gene TRBV7-9 combines with J gene TRBJ1-1; D is uncertain. This CDR3 spans 13 amino acids. Germline CDR1 reads SEHNR; CDR2 reads FQNEAQ (reference sequence). The germline V and J ends were trimmed by 6 bases and 0 bases, with 8 bases remaining between them. The CDR3 DNA reads as TGTGCCAGCAGTTATATAGTGAACACTGAAGCTTTCTTT. Protein product: CASSYIVNTEAFF.

This clonotype was found many times. This sequence joins TRBV19 and TRBJ1-5; no clear D gene. This CDR3 spans 13 amino acids. The germline V gene encodes CDR1 LNHDA and CDR2 SQIVND (reference sequence). V was cut by 0 bases and J by 2 bases, with 2 bases left in between. The CDR3 protein is CASSIDGNQPQHF. The CDR3 DNA reads TGTGCCAGTAGTATAGACGGCAATCAGCCCCAGCATTTT.

As to this clonotype: This could be a read error, since a much larger clone is one nucleotide away. The V gene is TRBV6-2 or TRBV6-3, the J gene TRBJ2-7; TRBD1 is a possible D gene (6 bases). V shed 2 bases and J shed 5 bases, with 16 bases lying between them. Germline values: CDR1 MNHEY, CDR2 SVGEGT. This CDR3 comprises 15 residues. The CDR3 protein is CASSYGDSRGNEQYF. For the CDR3, the DNA is TGTGCCAGCAGTTACGGGGATAGCAGGGGAAACGAGCAGTACTTC.

The rearrangement links TRBV12-3 or TRBV12-4 to TRBJ2-7, with a tentative D call TRBD1 (6 bases). The ends were cut back, 5 bases at V and 7 bases at J, with 15 bases in the middle. The CDR3 has 13 amino acids. CDR3 DNA sequence: TGTGCCAGCAGTCGGGCAGGGGTTCGGGAGCAGTACTTC. It yields the protein CASSRAGVREQYF.

This clonotype was detected a few times. The J gene is TRBJ1-1, the V gene TRBV5-1; D gene unclear. Between the trimmed V and J ends, which lost 3 bases and 0 bases, there was a span of 9 bases. The V gene's germline CDR1 is SGHRS and CDR2 YFSETQ. The CDR3 totals 14 residues. CDR3 sequence: CASSSGVMNTEAFF. The CDR3 region has the DNA TGCGCCAGCAGCTCGGGAGTTATGAACACTGAAGCTTTCTTT.

V and J are TRBV11-2 and TRBJ1-2, with a possible D match to TRBD1 (5 bases). CDR1 and CDR2 from the germline V gene are SGHAT and FQNNGV. The CDR3 sequence is 15 residues long. V dropped 4 bases and J dropped 0 bases, with 12 bases sitting between them. The CDR3 loop is CASSSQGGANYGYTF. CDR3 sequence (DNA): TGTGCCAGCAGCTCCCAGGGTGGGGCTAACTATGGCTACACCTTC.

The sample holds many counts of this clonotype. This sequence joins TRBV2 and TRBJ1-2, with TRBD1 matching 10 bases. The V segment lost 6 bases and the J segment 6 bases; nucleotides outside the gene matches: 7. The CDR3 loop spans 14 amino acids. Germline lookup yields CDR1 SNHLY and CDR2 FYNNEI. The CDR3 DNA follows: TGTGCCAGCAGCCAAGACAGGGGGCGGAATGGCTACACCTTC. Protein: CASSQDRGRNGYTF.

This clonotype came up a few times. The rearrangement joins TRBV30 to TRBJ2-3; D gene unclear. The length of the CDR3 is 13 residues. Germline lookup yields CDR1 GTSNPN and CDR2 SVGIG (reference sequence). V was shortened by 4 bases and J by 1 base, with 9 bases between the two germline ends. CDR3 sequence: CAWNGPGTDTQYF. CDR3 nucleotides: TGTGCCTGGAATGGACCGGGCACAGATACGCAGTATTTT.

The rearrangement uses TRBV5-1 and TRBJ2-3, with TRBD2 matching 8 bases. The CDR3 sequence is 17 residues long. The V gene end was trimmed by 0 bases and the J gene end by 2 bases; junction bases not matched to a gene: 8. Germline-derived CDR1 and CDR2 are SGHRS and YFSETQ. CDR3 in amino acids: CASSLVPAGAYTDTQYF. The DNA for the CDR3 is TGCGCCAGCAGCTTGGTCCCAGCGGGGGCCTACACAGATACGCAGTATTTT.

CDR3 sequence: CASSQVWGGTEAFF. DNA for the CDR3: TGTGCCAGCAGCCAAGTGTGGGGAGGAACTGAAGCTTTCTTT. The chain links TRBV14 to TRBJ1-1; no definite D call. The CDR3 spans 14 residues. CDR1 and CDR2 (germline): SGHDN, FVKESK. Trimming removed 1 base from V and 5 bases from J, with 11 bases in between. Combining the CDR3 with reference TRBV14 and TRBJ1-1 gives the whole variable domain EAGVTQFPSHSVIEKGQTVTLRCDPISGHDNLYWYRRVMGKEIKFLLHFVKESKQDESGMPNNRFLAERTGGTYSTLKVQPAELEDSGVYFCASSQVWGGTEAFFGQGTRLTVV.

This clonotype has more than one count but fewer than ten. This rearrangement joins TRBV7-6 to TRBJ2-7; no reliable D call. Germline assignment: CDR1 SGHVS and CDR2 FNYEAQ. This CDR3 region has 13 residues. V was clipped by 0 bases and J by 3 bases, with 6 bases between them. This CDR3 is CASSLASVYEQYF. DNA of the CDR3: TGTGCCAGCAGCTTAGCCAGCGTCTACGAGCAGTACTTC.

The J gene is TRBJ2-7, the V gene TRBV4-1, with D perhaps TRBD2 (6 bases). Trimming took 0 bases from V and 3 from J, leaving 12 bases between them. The CDR3 has 15 amino acids. Germline values: CDR1 MGHRA, CDR2 YSYEKL. The CDR3 DNA reads TGCGCCAGCAGCCAAGAACCCATCGGGGGCTACGAGCAGTACTTC. Amino acid sequence: CASSQEPIGGYEQYF.

In this sample, this clonotype turned up many times. This chain connects TRBV6-1 to TRBJ1-2; D perhaps matches TRBD1 (6 bases). Per germline, CDR1 MNHNS and CDR2 SASEGT. V lost 7 bases to trimming and J lost 4 bases, with 16 bases between them. The CDR3 contains 14 residues. The CDR3 bases are TGTGCCAGCACCGAGGGGGGGTCTTCCTATGGCTACACCTTC. Translating gives CASTEGGSSYGYTF.

This clonotype was observed at least ten times. This chain links TRBV7-2 with TRBJ2-1; perhaps TRBD1 as D (5 bases). The CDR3 has 14 amino acids. V gave up 0 bases and J gave up 6 bases, with 9 bases separating them. The germline V gene encodes CDR1 SGHTA and CDR2 FQGNSA. The CDR3 is CASSLARQPNEQFF. CDR3 nucleotides: TGTGCCAGCAGCTTAGCGAGACAGCCCAATGAGCAGTTCTTC.